The rows below give T cell receptor beta chains drawn from one sample of a study of blood T cell repertoires in COVID-19. Clones were read by immunoSEQ multiplex PCR, and TCRdb kept only the in-frame ones, dropping some. This sample has about 340,000 clones, with approximately 91% found just once. What was sequenced was peripheral blood. These receptors all come from an older woman with COVID-19, enrolled during active disease. Each CDR3 is given with its conserved first and last residue. The order of the fields is J gene, D gene, clone size, V gene, CDR3 protein, CDR3 DNA. A D gene is named only where the DNA matches it firmly. Where a row states a size, it is once, few, many or the class of an expanded clone; other rows omit it.

TRBJ1-2 NA once TRBV13 CASSSGRGSANYGYTF TGTGCCAGCAGCTCTGGGAGGGGATCCGCTAACTATGGCTACACCTTC
TRBJ2-2 TRBD2 NA TRBV10-1 CASSERLAGATGELFF TGCGCCAGCAGTGAGCGGCTAGCGGGGGCCACCGGGGAGCTGTTTTTT
TRBJ1-3 NA NA TRBV23-1 CASCSRDSGGGNTIYF TGCGCCAGCTGCTCCCGGGACTCTGGAGGAGGAAACACCATATATTTT
TRBJ1-2 TRBD1 NA TRBV6-6 CASSYDRGGGYTF TGTGCCAGCAGTTACGACAGGGGGGGCGGCTACACCTTC
TRBJ1-1 TRBD1 NA TRBV5-1 CASSPLTGENTEAFF TGCGCCAGCAGCCCGCTGACAGGGGAGAACACTGAAGCTTTCTTT
TRBJ1-2 TRBD1 few TRBV4-3 CASSQDRTGGYGYTF TGCGCCAGCAGCCAAGATCGCACAGGGGGGTATGGCTACACCTTC
TRBJ2-7 NA once TRBV5-1 CASSSSPGQEQYF TGCGCCAGCAGCTCCAGCCCGGGACAAGAGCAGTACTTC
TRBJ2-5 TRBD1 NA TRBV6-5 CASSYTETGKETQYF TGTGCCAGCAGTTACACGGAGACAGGGAAAGAGACCCAGTACTTC
TRBJ2-5 TRBD1 few TRBV7-9 CATEEGRGLQETQYF TGTGCCACCGAGGAAGGCAGGGGGCTACAAGAGACCCAGTACTTC
TRBJ1-2 TRBD1 NA TRBV10-1 CASSPGQLNYGYTF TGCGCCAGCAGTCCGGGACAGCTGAACTATGGCTACACCTTC
TRBJ2-7 NA NA TRBV9 CASSAAPGSGYEQYF TGTGCCAGCAGCGCAGCGCCGGGATCCGGATACGAGCAGTACTTC
TRBJ2-3 NA NA TRBV3-1/TRBV3-2 CASSAADTQYF TGTGCCAGCAGCGCAGCAGATACGCAGTATTTT
TRBJ1-2 NA NA TRBV30 CAWSATDSYGYTF TGTGCCTGGAGTGCAACCGACAGTTATGGCTACACCTTC
TRBJ1-2 TRBD1 NA TRBV18 CASSPGQGTDGYTF TGTGCCAGCTCACCTGGACAGGGTACGGATGGCTACACCTTC
TRBJ2-3 TRBD2 NA TRBV24-1 CATSDSGGLEQTTDTQYF TGTGCCACCAGTGATTCGGGAGGACTAGAGCAGACCACAGATACGCAGTATTTT
TRBJ1-2 TRBD1 NA TRBV11-2 CASSPGTGNGYTF TGTGCCAGCAGCCCTGGGACAGGGAACGGCTACACCTTC
TRBJ1-6 NA NA TRBV5-6 CASTDYGRENSPLHF TGTGCCAGCACCGATTACGGACGGGAAAATTCACCCCTCCACTTT
TRBJ2-6 NA NA TRBV29-1 CSVVGDGANVLTF TGCAGCGTTGTAGGGGATGGGGCCAACGTCCTGACTTTC
TRBJ1-2 TRBD1 NA TRBV28 CASSPPGGPYGYTF TGTGCCAGCAGTCCGCCAGGGGGGCCTTATGGCTACACCTTC
TRBJ1-1 NA NA TRBV11-2 CASSLRTALEAFF TGTGCCAGCAGCCTTAGGACAGCTTTAGAAGCTTTCTTT
TRBJ1-1 TRBD1 NA TRBV19 CASSMGRDRVSNTEAFF TGTGCCAGTAGTATGGGGCGGGACAGGGTCTCTAACACTGAAGCTTTCTTT
TRBJ2-7 NA NA TRBV5-1 CASSRGDQGRVLDEQYF TGCGCCAGCAGCCGGGGAGATCAGGGGAGGGTTTTAGACGAGCAGTACTTC
TRBJ2-7 NA once TRBV27 CASSFGHLGYEQYF TGTGCCAGCAGTTTCGGACACTTAGGCTACGAGCAGTACTTC
TRBJ1-1 NA NA TRBV10-3 CAISESLTGSTEAFF TGTGCCATCAGTGAGTCTTTGACGGGTTCCACTGAAGCTTTCTTT
TRBJ1-2 NA NA TRBV1 CTSSQDKGELNYGYTF TGCACCAGCAGCCAAGATAAGGGGGAGTTAAACTATGGCTACACCTTC
TRBJ1-1 NA once TRBV29-1 CSAQQGSETEAFF TGCAGCGCCCAACAGGGAAGTGAAACTGAAGCTTTCTTT
TRBJ2-1 NA once TRBV27 CASGIPTQAYNEQFF TGTGCCAGCGGGATTCCCACACAGGCCTACAATGAGCAGTTCTTC
TRBJ1-3 NA once TRBV7-9 CASSYQGNTIYF TGTGCCAGCAGCTACCAGGGAAACACCATATATTTT